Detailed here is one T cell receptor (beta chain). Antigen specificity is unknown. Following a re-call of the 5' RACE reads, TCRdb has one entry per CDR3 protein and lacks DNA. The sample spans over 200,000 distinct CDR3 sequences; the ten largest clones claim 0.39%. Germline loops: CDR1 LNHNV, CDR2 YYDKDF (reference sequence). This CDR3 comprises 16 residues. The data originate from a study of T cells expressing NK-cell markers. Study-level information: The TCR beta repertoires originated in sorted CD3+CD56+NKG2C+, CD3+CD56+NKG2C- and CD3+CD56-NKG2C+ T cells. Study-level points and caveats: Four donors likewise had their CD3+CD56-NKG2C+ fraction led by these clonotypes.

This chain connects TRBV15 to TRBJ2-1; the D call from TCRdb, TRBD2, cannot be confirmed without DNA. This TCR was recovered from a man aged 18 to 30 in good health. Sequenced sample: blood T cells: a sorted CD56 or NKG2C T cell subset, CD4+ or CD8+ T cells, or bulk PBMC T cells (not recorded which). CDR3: CATSRDPGGSYNEQFF. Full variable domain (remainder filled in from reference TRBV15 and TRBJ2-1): DAMVIQNPRYQVTQFGKPVTLSCSQTLNHNVMYWYQQKSSQAPKLLFHYYDKDFNNEADTPDNFQSRRPNTSFCFLDIRSPGLGDTAMYLCATSRDPGGSYNEQFFGPGTRLTVL.